This T cell receptor (beta chain) derives from a study of cytomegalovirus exposure and HLA in healthy donors. Notes on the study in general: Using a false discovery rate of 0.05, a later analysis showed that about 16,000 TCR beta sequences were associated with HLA alleles.

This clone was found a few times. Its target is unknown. The PCR ran on 60 Vbeta and 13 Jbeta primers. Sequenced by immunoSEQ multiplex PCR; TCRdb stores in-frame clones only, minus some. The sample lists around 68,000 clones, about 70% seen once, with roughly 9.7% in the top ten. CDR1 is MNHEY, CDR2 SVGAGI, per germline. This CDR3 comprises 14 residues. Trimming removed 0 bases at V and 8 bases at J, with 13 bases between. The chain employs TRBV6-5 and TRBJ1-2; the D is unclear. This TCR was sampled from a young woman in good health and CMV-seronegative. Sequenced input: PBMCs. The CDR3 protein is CASSYSTEAGGYTF. CDR3 sequence (DNA): TGTGCCAGCAGTTACTCGACCGAGGCCGGCGGCTACACCTTC.